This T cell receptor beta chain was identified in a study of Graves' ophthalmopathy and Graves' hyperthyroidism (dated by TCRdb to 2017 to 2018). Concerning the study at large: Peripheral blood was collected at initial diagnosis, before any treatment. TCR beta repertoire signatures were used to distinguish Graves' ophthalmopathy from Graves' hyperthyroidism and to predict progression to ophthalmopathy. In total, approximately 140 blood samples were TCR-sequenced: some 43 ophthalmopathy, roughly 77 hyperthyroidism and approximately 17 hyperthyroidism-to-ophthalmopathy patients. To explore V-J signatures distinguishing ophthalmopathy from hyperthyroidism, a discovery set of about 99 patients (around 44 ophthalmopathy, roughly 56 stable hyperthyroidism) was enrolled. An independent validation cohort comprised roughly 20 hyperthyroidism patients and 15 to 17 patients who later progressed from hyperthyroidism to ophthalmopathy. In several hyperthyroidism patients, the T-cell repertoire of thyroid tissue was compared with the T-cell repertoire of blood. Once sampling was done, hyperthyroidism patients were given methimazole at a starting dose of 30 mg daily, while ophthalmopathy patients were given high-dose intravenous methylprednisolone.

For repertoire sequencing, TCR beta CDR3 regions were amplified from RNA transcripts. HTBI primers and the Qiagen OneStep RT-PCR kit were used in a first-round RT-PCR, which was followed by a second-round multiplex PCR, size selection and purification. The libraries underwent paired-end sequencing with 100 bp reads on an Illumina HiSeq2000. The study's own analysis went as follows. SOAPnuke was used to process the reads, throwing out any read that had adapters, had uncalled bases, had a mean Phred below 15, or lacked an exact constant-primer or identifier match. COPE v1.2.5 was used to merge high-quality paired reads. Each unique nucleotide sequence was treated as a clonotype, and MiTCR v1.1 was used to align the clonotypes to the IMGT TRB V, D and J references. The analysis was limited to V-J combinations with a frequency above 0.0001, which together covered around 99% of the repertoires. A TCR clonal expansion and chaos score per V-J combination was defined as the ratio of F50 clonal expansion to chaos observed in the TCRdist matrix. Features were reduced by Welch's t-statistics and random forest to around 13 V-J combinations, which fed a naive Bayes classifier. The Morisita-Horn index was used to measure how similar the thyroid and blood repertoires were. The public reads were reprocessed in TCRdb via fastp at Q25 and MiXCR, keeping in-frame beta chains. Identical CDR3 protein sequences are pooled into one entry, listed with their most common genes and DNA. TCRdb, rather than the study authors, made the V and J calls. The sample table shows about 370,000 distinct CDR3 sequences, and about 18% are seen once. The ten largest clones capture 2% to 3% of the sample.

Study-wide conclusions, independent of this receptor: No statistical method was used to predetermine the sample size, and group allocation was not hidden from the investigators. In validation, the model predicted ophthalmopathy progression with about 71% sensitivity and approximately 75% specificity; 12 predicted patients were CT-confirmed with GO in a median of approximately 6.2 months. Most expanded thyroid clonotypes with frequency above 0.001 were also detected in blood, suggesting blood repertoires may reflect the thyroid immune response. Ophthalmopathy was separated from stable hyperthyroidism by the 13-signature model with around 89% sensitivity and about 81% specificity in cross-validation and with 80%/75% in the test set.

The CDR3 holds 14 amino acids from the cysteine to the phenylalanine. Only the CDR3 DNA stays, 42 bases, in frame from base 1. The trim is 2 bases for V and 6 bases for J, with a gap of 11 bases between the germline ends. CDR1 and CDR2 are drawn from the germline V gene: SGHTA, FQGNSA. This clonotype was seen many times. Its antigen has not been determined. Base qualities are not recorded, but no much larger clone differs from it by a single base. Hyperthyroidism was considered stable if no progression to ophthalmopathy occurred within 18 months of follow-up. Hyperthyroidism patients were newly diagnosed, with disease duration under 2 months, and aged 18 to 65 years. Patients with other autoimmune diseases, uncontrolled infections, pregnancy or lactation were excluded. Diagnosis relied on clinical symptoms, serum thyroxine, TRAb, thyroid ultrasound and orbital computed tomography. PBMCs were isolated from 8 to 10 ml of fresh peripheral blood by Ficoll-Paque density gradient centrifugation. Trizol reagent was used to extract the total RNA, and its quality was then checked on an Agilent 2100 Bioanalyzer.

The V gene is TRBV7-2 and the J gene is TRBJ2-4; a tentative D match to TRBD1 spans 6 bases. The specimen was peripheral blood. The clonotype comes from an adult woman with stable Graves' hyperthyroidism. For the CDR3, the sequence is CASSLSQGTNIQYF. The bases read TGTGCCAGCAGCTTAAGTCAGGGGACAAACATTCAGTACTTC.